This T cell receptor beta chain was identified during a study of tumor-infiltrating lymphocytes in glioblastoma multiforme. General study findings and limits: RNA-based TCR sequencing may distort clone frequencies, since cells carry unequal TCR transcript numbers. Functional subtype sorting of these T cells was not performed.

TCRB libraries came from RNA via three nested multiplex PCR rounds. These TCRB libraries lack any described unique molecular identifiers. TCRdb used MiXCR to reprocess the multiplex PCR reads, holding one entry per CDR3 protein. The sample holds some 8,000 distinct CDR3 sequences, nearly 75% seen once. The V segment lost 5 bases and the J segment 7 bases; nucleotides outside the gene matches: 11. CDR3 length: 14 residues. Germline V gives CDR1 SQVTM, CDR2 ANQGSEA. As to this clonotype: Its antigen is unknown.

This clonotype was obtained from a male donor with glioblastoma. V gene TRBV29-1 combines with J gene TRBJ2-1; 7 bases agree with TRBD1. The sequencing sample was made of brain tumor tissue. The DNA of the CDR3 is TGCAGCGTTAGGGGGCGGCAAGGGGGAAATGAGCAGTTCTTC. Translated: CSVRGRQGGNEQFF.